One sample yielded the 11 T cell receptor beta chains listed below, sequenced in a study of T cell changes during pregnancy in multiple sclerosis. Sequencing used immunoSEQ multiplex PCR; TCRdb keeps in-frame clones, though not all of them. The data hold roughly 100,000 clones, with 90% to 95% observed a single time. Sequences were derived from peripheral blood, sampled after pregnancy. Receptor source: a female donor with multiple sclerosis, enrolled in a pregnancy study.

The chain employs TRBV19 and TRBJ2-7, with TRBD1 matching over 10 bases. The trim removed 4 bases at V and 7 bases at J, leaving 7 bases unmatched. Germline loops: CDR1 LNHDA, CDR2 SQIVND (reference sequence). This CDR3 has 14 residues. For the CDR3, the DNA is TGTGCCAGTAGTACCGCGGGACAGGGGTATGAGCAGTACTTC. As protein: CASSTAGQGYEQYF.

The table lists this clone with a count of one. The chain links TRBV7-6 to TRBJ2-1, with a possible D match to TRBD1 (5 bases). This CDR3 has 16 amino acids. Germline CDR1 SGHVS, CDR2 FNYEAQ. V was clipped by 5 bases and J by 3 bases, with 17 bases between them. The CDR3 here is CASSPERQGGYNEQFF. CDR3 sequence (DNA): TGTGCCAGCAGCCCAGAGAGGCAGGGCGGCTACAATGAGCAGTTCTTC.

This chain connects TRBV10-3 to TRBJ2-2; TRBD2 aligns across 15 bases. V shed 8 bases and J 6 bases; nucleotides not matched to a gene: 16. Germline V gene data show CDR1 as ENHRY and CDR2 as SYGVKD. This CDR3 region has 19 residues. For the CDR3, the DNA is TGTGCCATCTCGAGGACTAGCGGGGGGGCAGGCCAAACTGCCGGGGAGCTGTTTTTT. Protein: CAISRTSGGAGQTAGELFF.

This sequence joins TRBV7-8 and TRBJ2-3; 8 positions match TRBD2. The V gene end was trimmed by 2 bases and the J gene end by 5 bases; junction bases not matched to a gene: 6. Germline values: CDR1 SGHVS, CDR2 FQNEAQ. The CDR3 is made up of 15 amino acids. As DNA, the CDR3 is TGTGCCAGCAGCTTAAGCTGGCGGGGGGAAGATACGCAGTATTTT. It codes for CASSLSWRGEDTQYF.

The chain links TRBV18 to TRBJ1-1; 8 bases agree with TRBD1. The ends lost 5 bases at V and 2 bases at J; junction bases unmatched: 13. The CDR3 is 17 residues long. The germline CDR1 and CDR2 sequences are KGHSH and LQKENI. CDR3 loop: CASSAFQQGGGNTEAFF. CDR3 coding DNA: TGTGCCAGCTCAGCGTTCCAACAGGGGGGTGGAAACACTGAAGCTTTCTTT.

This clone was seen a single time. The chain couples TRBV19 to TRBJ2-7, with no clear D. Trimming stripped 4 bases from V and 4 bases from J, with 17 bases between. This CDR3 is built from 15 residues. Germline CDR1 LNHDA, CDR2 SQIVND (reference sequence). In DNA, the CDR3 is TGTGCCAGTAGTACTCCGGGTCATGACTCGTACGAGCAGTACTTC. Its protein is CASSTPGHDSYEQYF.

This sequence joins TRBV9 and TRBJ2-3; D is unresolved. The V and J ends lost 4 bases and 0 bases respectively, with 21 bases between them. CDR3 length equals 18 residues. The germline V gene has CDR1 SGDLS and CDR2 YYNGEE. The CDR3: CASSLFTELMSSTDTQYF. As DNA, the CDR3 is TGTGCCAGCAGCCTCTTCACCGAACTGATGTCCAGCACAGATACGCAGTATTTT.

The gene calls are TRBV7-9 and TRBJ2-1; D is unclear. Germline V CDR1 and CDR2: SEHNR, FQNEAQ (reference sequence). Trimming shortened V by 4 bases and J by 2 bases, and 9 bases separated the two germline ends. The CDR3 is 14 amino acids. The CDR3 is CASSSPVTYNEQFF. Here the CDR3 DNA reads TGTGCCAGCAGCTCTCCGGTAACCTACAATGAGCAGTTCTTC.

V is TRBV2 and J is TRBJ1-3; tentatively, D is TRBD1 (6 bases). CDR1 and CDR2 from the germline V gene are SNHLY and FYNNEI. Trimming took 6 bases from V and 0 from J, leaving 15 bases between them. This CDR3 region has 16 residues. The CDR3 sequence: CASSMQGTRSGNTIYF. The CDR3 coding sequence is TGTGCCAGCAGCATGCAGGGGACCCGCTCTGGAAACACCATATATTTT.

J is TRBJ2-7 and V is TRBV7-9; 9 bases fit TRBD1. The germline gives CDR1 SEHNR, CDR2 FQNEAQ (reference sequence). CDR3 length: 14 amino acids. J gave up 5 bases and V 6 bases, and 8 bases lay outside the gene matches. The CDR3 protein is CASRNDRGRDEQYF. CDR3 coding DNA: TGTGCCAGCAGGAACGACAGGGGGAGGGACGAGCAGTACTTC.

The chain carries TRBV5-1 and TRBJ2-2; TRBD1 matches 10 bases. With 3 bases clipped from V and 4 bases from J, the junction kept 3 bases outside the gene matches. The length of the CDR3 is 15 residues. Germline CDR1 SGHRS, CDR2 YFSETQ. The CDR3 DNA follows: TGCGCCAGCAGCTCGGGGACAGGGGTCACCGGGGAGCTGTTTTTT. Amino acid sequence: CASSSGTGVTGELFF.